This T cell receptor beta chain was obtained from a study of T cells in Graves' hyperthyroidism and ophthalmopathy (dated by TCRdb to the late 2010s). Background for the entire study: Peripheral blood was collected at initial diagnosis, before any treatment. TCR V-J signatures able to tell the groups apart were searched for in a discovery cohort of 100 patients, of whom more than 40 had Graves' ophthalmopathy and roughly 58 had stable Graves' hyperthyroidism. Prospective prediction of ophthalmopathy was tested in an independent validation cohort consisting of roughly 20 hyperthyroidism patients and more than 15 patients who later progressed to ophthalmopathy. The 85 to 100 discovery patients were divided at random into training and test sets in a 7:3 ratio. In addition, the study compared T-cell repertoires in thyroid tissue and in blood from 6 or 7 Graves' hyperthyroidism patients. After sampling, hyperthyroidism patients received methimazole starting at 30 mg daily, and ophthalmopathy patients received high-dose intravenous methylprednisolone. The paper reports TCR Vbeta CDR3 sequencing of roughly 140 peripheral blood samples: some 41 ophthalmopathy, fewer than 80 hyperthyroidism and around 17 progressor patients.

Broader findings and caveats from the paper: Blood samples also contained most of the expanded thyroid clonotypes (frequency above 0.001), which suggests that blood repertoires may reflect thyroid immune responses. Sample size was not statistically predetermined, and investigators were not blinded to group allocation. In cross-validation, a model built on a 13 V-J signature told ophthalmopathy apart from stable hyperthyroidism with approximately 90% sensitivity and about 81% specificity, and in testing the same model reached 80%/75%. During validation, the model predicted progression to ophthalmopathy a median of approximately 6.5 months ahead of onset, with around 65% sensitivity and around 72% specificity.

Ophthalmopathy patients had moderately to severely active disease, with a Clinical Activity Score of 3 or more, a NOSPECS grade of 4 or more, and a disease duration of less than 3 months. Exclusion was applied to patients with uncontrolled infections, other autoimmune diseases, pregnancy or lactation. Diagnoses relied on clinical symptoms, serum thyroxine and TRAb, thyroid ultrasound and orbital computed tomography. PBMCs were separated from under 12 ml of fresh peripheral blood using Ficoll-Paque density gradient centrifugation. Total RNA was extracted using Trizol reagent, and RNA quality was assessed on an Agilent 2100 Bioanalyzer. On this clonotype itself: Its specific antigen is unknown. Base qualities are not at hand, and no much larger clone is one base apart.

The TCR beta CDR3 regions were amplified from the RNA transcripts. A first-round RT-PCR of the TCR CDR3 used the HTBI primer set with the Qiagen OneStep RT-PCR kit. A second multiplex PCR round built the libraries, followed by size selection and purification. Paired-end sequencing of the libraries was performed with 100 bp reads on an Illumina HiSeq2000. The study's own analysis went as follows. SOAPnuke was used to process the raw data, throwing out any read that contained adapters or uncalled bases, had a mean Phred below 15, or lacked an exact constant-primer or identifier match. High-quality paired reads were merged with COPE v1.2.5, and unique nucleotide sequences were defined as clonotypes. MiTCR v1.1 was used to align the clonotypes against IMGT TRBV, TRBD and TRBJ reference segments. Analysis was restricted to V-J combinations with a frequency above 0.0001, which covered 99.2% of repertoires. A TCS score was defined as the ratio between F50 (clonal expansion) and ExV (chaos), using BLOSUM62-based TCRdist between CDR3 peptides within each V-J. Welch's t-statistics and random forest reduced roughly 500 V-J features to fewer than 15, which were used in a naive Bayes classifier (R e1071). Thyroid-blood repertoire similarity was quantified with the Morisita-Horn index. Clones were called with MiXCR by TCRdb after fastp trimmed the public reads at Q25, and only in-frame beta chains were retained. One record per CDR3 amino acid sequence lists the most common genes and DNA. These V and J calls derive from TCRdb rather than the authors' analysis. The sample table contains about 59,000 distinct CDR3 sequences; only one count was recorded for roughly 50% of them. Approximately 3.3% of the sample rests with the top ten.

A distance of 35 bases separates the germline ends of V and J, which lose 0 bases and 2 bases respectively. There are 24 amino acids in the CDR3, from cysteine to phenylalanine inclusive. Left in the record is the CDR3 DNA by itself, 72 bases read in frame from the first base. CDR1 is given as LNHDA and CDR2 as SQIVND, both from the germline V gene (reference sequence). Material: blood. The receptor was isolated from a woman aged 55-69 years with Graves' ophthalmopathy. The receptor chain draws on TRBV19 and TRBJ1-3, and the D gene may be TRBD1, 6 bases matching. CDR3 loop: CASSIEPPEYPSGGLYTTGNTIYF. DNA sequence: TGTGCCAGTAGTATAGAGCCCCCCGAGTACCCAAGCGGGGGGCTCTATACTACTGGAAACACCATATATTTT. Beyond the CDR3, the reference TRBV19 and TRBJ1-3 genes provide the residues; the full variable domain reads: DGGITQSPKYLFRKEGQNVTLSCEQNLNHDAMYWYRQDPGQGLRLIYYSQIVNDFQKGDIAEGYSVSREKKESFPLTVTSAQKNPTAFYLCASSIEPPEYPSGGLYTTGNTIYFGEGSWLTVV.